This paragraph covers one T cell receptor beta chain sequence. Its antigen is currently unknown. The assay was immunoSEQ multiplex PCR, and TCRdb's table has in-frame clones only and misses some. The table shows about 160,000 clones, with approximately 90% occurring only once. The data originate from a study of T cell responses to AZD1222 COVID-19 vaccine. The wider study: Timing groups of about 4 and about 12 weeks for second doses were pooled. Study results and caveats: Dominant at 160-218 and 743-854, vaccine-associated CD4 TCRs also spanned spike. Donors skewed white British and female; clonal diversity was possibly underestimated.

The specimen was peripheral blood, collected on day 0 of AZD1222 vaccination. The source of this sequence is an adult in good health.

This chain's CDR3 is CARSLRLNEKLFF. The CDR3 DNA follows: TGTGCCAGAAGCTTGAGATTAAATGAAAAACTGTTTTTT. V and J are TRBV5-3 and TRBJ1-4, with D unresolved. TRBV5-3 falls under the ORF class, with uncertain function. The CDR3 loop spans 13 amino acids. Trimming cost V 1 base and J 5 bases, with 6 bases left between them.